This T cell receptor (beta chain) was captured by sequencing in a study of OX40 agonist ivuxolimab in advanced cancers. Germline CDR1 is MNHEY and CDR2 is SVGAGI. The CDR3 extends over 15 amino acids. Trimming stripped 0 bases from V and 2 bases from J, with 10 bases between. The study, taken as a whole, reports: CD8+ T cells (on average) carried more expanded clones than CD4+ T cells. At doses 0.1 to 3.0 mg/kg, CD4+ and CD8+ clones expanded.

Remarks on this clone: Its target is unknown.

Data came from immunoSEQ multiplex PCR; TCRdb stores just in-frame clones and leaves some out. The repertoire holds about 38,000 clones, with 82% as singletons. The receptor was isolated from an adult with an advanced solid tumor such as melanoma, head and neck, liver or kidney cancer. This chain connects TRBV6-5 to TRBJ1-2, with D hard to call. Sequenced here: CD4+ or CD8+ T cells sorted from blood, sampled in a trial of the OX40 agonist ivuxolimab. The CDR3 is CASSYSIGTNYGYTF. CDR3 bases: TGTGCCAGCAGTTACTCGATAGGAACAAACTATGGCTACACCTTC.